These T cell receptor beta chains were read from a single sample in a study of T cells in localized non-small cell lung cancer. Measured with immunoSEQ multiplex PCR; TCRdb has only the in-frame clones, and not every one. The data contain 29,000 or so clones, 70% to 90% of them singletons. The sequencing used peripheral blood, collected before any cancer treatment. All receptors come from a female donor older than 55 with stage III squamous cell lung carcinoma. CDR3s include the opening cysteine and the closing phenylalanine or tryptophan. The order of the fields is D gene, clone size, J gene, V gene, CDR3 protein, CDR3 DNA. The D gene is left open where the match is weak. Some rows have no size entry. The others give once, few or many, or a class for an expanded clone.

>-|-|TRBJ2-5|TRBV5-1
CASSSPPKETQYF
TGCGCCAGCAGCTCTCCCCCTAAAGAGACCCAGTACTTC
>-|-|TRBJ2-7|TRBV5-1
CASSLSARTYEQYF
TGCGCCAGCAGCTTGTCGGCTAGAACCTACGAGCAGTACTTC
>-|-|TRBJ2-5|TRBV6-5
CATGQTETQYF
TGTGCCACCGGTCAAACAGAGACCCAGTACTTC
>-|-|TRBJ1-4|TRBV5-1
CASSEALDQKLFF
TGCGCCAGCAGCGAAGCACTGGATCAGAAACTGTTTTTT
>-|-|TRBJ1-2|TRBV6-5
CASSFGRDYGYTF
TGTGCCAGCAGCTTCGGCAGGGACTATGGCTACACCTTC
>TRBD2|-|TRBJ2-5|TRBV4-1
CASSLRMSSGSLQETQYF
TGCGCCAGCAGCCTGCGAATGTCTAGCGGGAGTTTACAGGAGACCCAGTACTTC
>-|-|TRBJ2-1|TRBV9
CASSVSTFLYNEQFF
TGTGCCAGCAGCGTATCAACCTTTCTCTACAATGAGCAGTTCTTC
>-|-|TRBJ1-2|TRBV6-5
CASRIRGNGYTF
TGTGCCAGCAGAATTAGGGGAAATGGCTACACCTTC
>TRBD1|once|TRBJ1-2|TRBV5-1
CASSSQGGGYTF
TGCGCCAGCAGCTCACAGGGGGGTGGCTACACCTTC
>-|-|TRBJ1-4|TRBV7-8
CASSPTATNEKLFF
TGTGCCAGCAGCCCGACGGCAACTAATGAAAAACTGTTTTTT
>-|-|TRBJ2-2|TRBV11-2
CASSLDLGTTTGELFF
TGTGCCAGCAGCTTAGATCTGGGGACGACCACCGGGGAGCTGTTTTTT
>-|-|TRBJ1-6|TRBV5-1
CASSLEPGNNSPLHF
TGCGCCAGCAGCTTGGAGCCAGGGAACAATTCACCCCTCCACTTT
>-|-|TRBJ2-3|TRBV5-1
CASSLAADGEATDTQYF
TGCGCCAGCAGCTTGGCCGCGGACGGGGAGGCCACAGATACGCAGTATTTT
>TRBD2|-|TRBJ2-3|TRBV5-1
CASSSGTTTDTQYF
TGCGCCAGCAGCTCCGGGACTACAACAGATACGCAGTATTTT
>-|few|TRBJ2-2|TRBV11-3
CASSLDSRVPGELFF
TGTGCCAGCAGCCTCGATTCTCGGGTGCCCGGGGAGCTGTTTTTT
>-|-|TRBJ2-7|TRBV10-3
CAIRENYEQYF
TGTGCCATCAGAGAAAACTACGAGCAGTACTTC
>-|once|TRBJ2-7|TRBV5-1
CASALLGDEQYF
TGCGCCAGCGCCCTACTGGGAGACGAGCAGTACTTC
>TRBD1|-|TRBJ1-4|TRBV5-1
CASSRGTGNEKLFF
TGCGCCAGCAGCAGAGGGACAGGGAATGAAAAACTGTTTTTT